Presented here are 32 T cell receptor beta chains from one specimen sequenced in a study of CD8 T cells in Susac syndrome. The RNA, about 0.5 to 1 ug, was put through reverse transcription using random hexamers. TCRdb ran MiXCR on the immunoSEQ multiplex PCR reads and lists one entry per CDR3 protein. This sample yields about 60,000 distinct CDR3 sequences, of which approximately 94% are seen a single time; 0.2% belongs to the top ten. What was sequenced was CD8+ T cells from PBMCs. All receptors come from a human donor in good health.

The rearrangement links TRBV28 to TRBJ1-1, with TRBD1 identical over 12 bases. V lost 3 bases to trimming and J lost 2 bases; unmatched junction nucleotides: 10. There are 18 residues in the CDR3. Per the germline V gene, CDR1 is MDHEN and CDR2 is SYDVKM. The CDR3 loop reads CASSFPGTGGAENTEAFF. For the CDR3, the DNA is TGTGCCAGCAGTTTCCCCGGGACAGGGGGCGCGGAAAACACTGAAGCTTTCTTT.

The chain employs TRBV29-1 and TRBJ2-5; D uncertain. The CDR3 spans 14 residues. The V and J ends lost 3 bases and 1 base respectively, with 12 bases between them. From germline, CDR1 is SQVTM and CDR2 ANQGSEA. DNA of the CDR3: TGCAGCGTTGATGCCTTGACAAGCCAAGAGACCCAGTACTTC. Its protein product is CSVDALTSQETQYF.

The chain recombines TRBV2 with TRBJ2-5; D is unclear. The germline V gene encodes CDR1 SNHLY and CDR2 FYNNEI. V lost 2 bases and J 4 bases, leaving 11 bases between the germline ends. The CDR3 runs 14 residues. The CDR3 nucleotides read TGTGCCAGCAGTGAATGGAGCAGCCGAGAGACCCAGTACTTC. It yields the protein CASSEWSSRETQYF.

The rearrangement uses TRBV7-9 and TRBJ2-1; D is unclear. The length of the CDR3 is 14 residues. The germline V gene has CDR1 SEHNR and CDR2 FQNEAQ (reference sequence). V shed 4 bases and J shed 2 bases, with 9 bases lying between them. CDR3 amino acids: CASSSPGAYNEQFF. In nucleotides, the CDR3 is TGTGCCAGCAGCTCTCCAGGAGCCTACAATGAGCAGTTCTTC. Using reference TRBV7-9 and TRBJ2-1 for the parts outside the CDR3, the full variable domain is DTGVSQNPRHKITKRGQNVTFRCDPISEHNRLYWYRQTLGQGPEFLTYFQNEAQLEKSRLLSDRFSAERPKGSFSTLEIQRTEQGDSAMYLCASSSPGAYNEQFFGPGTRLTVL.

The chain carries TRBV7-6 and TRBJ2-2; D is unresolved. The germline V gene has CDR1 SGHVS and CDR2 FNYEAQ. Trimming took off 5 bases at V and 0 bases at J, with 22 bases between the two ends. The CDR3 length is 19 residues. The CDR3 is CASSPAPRKDLANTGELFF. The CDR3 DNA is TGTGCCAGCAGCCCAGCCCCCCGCAAGGACCTCGCGAACACCGGGGAGCTGTTTTTT.

This clonotype was observed once. This chain connects TRBV13 to TRBJ2-5; possibly TRBD1 for D (5 bases). Germline CDR1 reads PRHDT; CDR2 reads FYEKMQ (reference sequence). V was cut by 5 bases and J by 0 bases, with 13 bases left in between. The CDR3 loop spans 15 amino acids. The CDR3 region is CASSKRQTYQETQYF. DNA of the CDR3: TGTGCCAGCAGCAAGCGACAGACGTACCAAGAGACCCAGTACTTC. The variable domain in full, completed from reference TRBV13 and TRBJ2-5, reads AAGVIQSPRHLIKEKRETATLKCYPIPRHDTVYWYQQGPGQDPQFLISFYEKMQSDKGSIPDRFSAQQFSDYHSELNMSSLELGDSALYFCASSKRQTYQETQYFGPGTRLLVL.

The chain links TRBV7-6 to TRBJ2-5; a weak D match, TRBD2 (5 bases). The length of the CDR3 is 13 residues. V lost 3 bases to trimming and J lost 5 bases, with 10 bases between them. Germline V gives CDR1 SGHVS, CDR2 FNYEAQ. The CDR3: CASSFEGGETQYF. The DNA of the CDR3 is TGTGCCAGCAGCTTTGAGGGTGGGGAGACCCAGTACTTC.

The chain has TRBV7-9 and TRBJ2-7; 12 positions agree with TRBD2. Germline-derived CDR1 and CDR2 are SEHNR and FQNEAQ (reference sequence). V was pared by 4 bases and J by 4 bases, with 8 bases of the junction left unmatched. The CDR3 spans 16 residues. The CDR3 coding sequence is TGTGCCAGCAGCTCCTTAACTAGCGGGGGGTATTACGAGCAGTACTTC. It is translated as CASSSLTSGGYYEQYF.

This chain links TRBV4-3 with TRBJ1-1, with TRBD1 as a possible D gene (6 bases). V shed 0 bases and J shed 3 bases, with 11 bases lying between them. The CDR3 contains 15 residues. Germline V lookup: CDR1 LGHNA, CDR2 YSLEER. The CDR3 loop reads CASSQDRRGDTEAFF. In nucleotides, the CDR3 is TGCGCCAGCAGCCAAGATCGAAGGGGGGACACTGAAGCTTTCTTT.

J is TRBJ2-3 and V is TRBV5-6; 8 nucleotides line up with TRBD1. In germline, CDR1 is SGHDT, CDR2 YYEEEE. V shed 4 bases and J 0 bases; nucleotides not matched to a gene: 16. The CDR3 runs 19 residues. CDR3 loop: CASSGTGRSSRASTDTQYF. The CDR3 DNA reads as TGTGCCAGCAGCGGGACAGGAAGATCTAGCCGCGCTAGCACAGATACGCAGTATTTT.

This clonotype was detected only once. The chain links TRBV6-5 to TRBJ2-5; D remains ambiguous. Trimming took off 5 bases at V and 5 bases at J, with 3 bases between the two ends. The CDR3 is made up of 10 amino acids. Germline CDR1 is MNHEY and CDR2 is SVGAGI. CDR3: CASSGETQYF. CDR3 sequence (DNA): TGTGCCAGCAGTGGGGAGACCCAGTACTTC.

The chain recombines TRBV4-1 with TRBJ2-7; 7 positions match TRBD1. J was trimmed by 2 bases and V by 8 bases; bases with no gene match: 18. The germline gives CDR1 MGHRA, CDR2 YSYEKL. The length of the CDR3 is 17 residues. The CDR3: CASGPTGIYAEPYEQYF. CDR3 nucleotides: TGCGCCAGCGGTCCGACAGGGATATATGCCGAACCCTACGAGCAGTACTTC.

The chain couples TRBV14 to TRBJ1-1; 8 bases are a match to TRBD1. After removal of 3 bases from V and 4 bases from J, the junction contained 16 bases not matched to a gene. The CDR3 has 18 residues. Germline V lookup: CDR1 SGHDN, CDR2 FVKESK. As DNA, the CDR3 is TGTGCCAGCAGCCAGACGGGACAGGAGTCCTGGGGACCCACTGAAGCTTTCTTT. Translation: CASSQTGQESWGPTEAFF.

The chain carries TRBV3-1 and TRBJ2-2, with 9 nucleotides matching TRBD2. The V segment lost 3 bases and the J segment 4 bases; nucleotides outside the gene matches: 6. In germline, CDR1 is LGHDT, CDR2 YNNKEL (reference sequence). The CDR3 contains 16 residues. The DNA for the CDR3 is TGTGCCAGCAGCCACGGCGGGGGGGGGACCACCGGGGAGCTGTTTTTT. Translating gives CASSHGGGGTTGELFF.

The V call is TRBV12-3 or TRBV12-4, the J call TRBJ2-7; possible D gene TRBD2, 5 bases. The germline V and J ends were trimmed by 8 bases and 5 bases, with 10 bases remaining between them. CDR3 size: 11 residues. The CDR3 bases are TGTGCCAGCGGGTGGAGGAACGAGCAGTACTTC. It is translated as CASGWRNEQYF.

This chain connects TRBV27 to TRBJ2-7, with 9 bases fitting TRBD1. Looked up from germline, CDR1 is MNHEY and CDR2 is SMNVEV (reference sequence). The CDR3 extends over 14 amino acids. Trimming cost V 9 bases and J 2 bases; bases outside gene matches: 8. CDR3 DNA sequence: TGTGCCAGTACGGGACAGGGTCCCACCTACGAGCAGTACTTC. This codes for CASTGQGPTYEQYF.

The rearrangement joins TRBV4-2 to TRBJ2-1, with D possibly called TRBD1 or TRBD2 (6 bases each). The germline V and J ends were trimmed by 4 bases and 7 bases, with 20 bases remaining between them. Germline V gene lookup returns CDR1 LGHNA and CDR2 YNFKEQ. The CDR3 consists of 16 residues. In DNA form, the CDR3 reads TGTGCCAGCAGCCCGCAAAGGTGGGGGGCCGGGAATGAGCAGTTCTTC. Translated: CASSPQRWGAGNEQFF.

The J gene is TRBJ2-7, the V gene TRBV27, with D possibly TRBD1 on 6 matching bases. Per germline, CDR1 MNHEY and CDR2 SMNVEV (reference sequence). This CDR3 is built from 15 residues. The V end lost 2 bases, the J end lost 1 base, and 12 bases lay between the germline ends. The CDR3: CASSLGAGASYEQYF. The CDR3, as DNA: TGTGCCAGCAGTTTAGGTGCAGGGGCGTCCTACGAGCAGTACTTC.

The rearrangement links TRBV7-2 to TRBJ2-1; 11 positions agree with TRBD2. Per the germline V gene, CDR1 is SGHTA and CDR2 is FQGNSA. Losses at the gene ends were 3 bases for V and 9 bases for J; bases not matched to a gene: 7. The CDR3 runs 15 residues. The chain's CDR3 is CASSFLAGGPGEQFF. The CDR3 region has the DNA TGTGCCAGCAGCTTTTTAGCGGGGGGGCCCGGTGAGCAGTTCTTC.

The V call is TRBV12-3 or TRBV12-4, the J call TRBJ1-5; D is ambiguous. This CDR3 region has 14 residues. The V end was cut by 3 bases, the J end by 1 base, with 7 bases between. Written as DNA, the CDR3 is TGTGCCAGCAGTTTCGGCCAGAGCAATCAGCCCCAGCATTTT. It specifies CASSFGQSNQPQHF.

The genes are TRBV18 and TRBJ1-1; possibly TRBD1 for D (5 bases). This CDR3 has 14 residues. Germline CDR1 reads KGHSH; CDR2 reads LQKENI. Trimming took 5 bases from V and 4 from J, leaving 14 bases between them. Here the CDR3 reads CASSVGARVTEAFF. The DNA of the CDR3 is TGTGCCAGCTCAGTAGGGGCCAGGGTCACTGAAGCTTTCTTT.

The chain uses TRBV4-3 and TRBJ2-7; D might be TRBD1 (5 bases). The CDR3 loop spans 14 amino acids. V gave up 3 bases and J gave up 3 bases, with 12 bases separating them. The germline V gene has CDR1 LGHNA and CDR2 YSLEER. Written as DNA, the CDR3 is TGCGCCAGCAGCCAGGACAAGGTGGGCTACGAGCAGTACTTC. This translates into CASSQDKVGYEQYF.

This chain joins TRBV29-1 and TRBJ2-1; TRBD2 agrees at 7 bases. The CDR3 covers 17 residues. Trimming took 7 bases from V and 5 from J; bases not matched to a gene: 20. Germline V gene sequence: CDR1 SQVTM, CDR2 ANQGSEA. The CDR3 region is CSAEGRDYSTHDNEQFF. Here the CDR3 DNA reads TGCAGCGCTGAGGGCCGGGACTATTCGACGCACGACAATGAGCAGTTCTTC.

The CDR3 loop is CSVEGQGRSYEQYF. Written as DNA, the CDR3 is TGCAGCGTTGAAGGGCAGGGAAGGAGCTACGAGCAGTACTTC. The rearrangement uses TRBV29-1 and TRBJ2-7; maybe TRBD1 (5 bases). Trimming left V 1 base short and J 3 bases short, with 13 bases between. In germline, CDR1 is SQVTM, CDR2 ANQGSEA. CDR3 length: 14 residues.

V gene TRBV5-6 combines with J gene TRBJ2-1, with a weak D call TRBD2 (5 bases). This CDR3 spans 16 amino acids. In germline, CDR1 is SGHDT, CDR2 YYEEEE. The germline V and J ends were trimmed by 1 base and 4 bases, with 15 bases remaining between them. The CDR3 here is CASSLWTESGYNEQFF. The CDR3 DNA sequence: TGTGCCAGCAGCTTGTGGACCGAATCGGGGTACAATGAGCAGTTCTTC.

This rearrangement joins TRBV7-9 to TRBJ2-7, with 8 nucleotides matching TRBD1. Looked up from germline, CDR1 is SEHNR and CDR2 is FQNEAQ (reference sequence). The CDR3 length is 15 residues. J gave up 7 bases and V 1 base, and 9 bases lay outside the gene matches. CDR3 coding DNA: TGTGCCAGCAGCTTAGATGGGACAGGAGGCCGGGAGCAGTACTTC. Residues: CASSLDGTGGREQYF.

The V and J genes are TRBV29-1 and TRBJ1-1, with D perhaps matching TRBD1 (5 bases). CDR1 is SQVTM, CDR2 ANQGSEA, per germline. V was pared by 6 bases and J by 1 base, with 9 bases between. The CDR3 sequence is 12 residues long. The CDR3 region has the DNA TGCAGCGTGCGTGGGGGGAACACTGAAGCTTTCTTT. It is translated as CSVRGGNTEAFF.

This clonotype was seen only once. This chain uses TRBV5-1 with TRBJ2-1; 9 bases agree with TRBD2. The V gene end was trimmed by 2 bases and the J gene end by 3 bases; junction bases not matched to a gene: 21. This CDR3 spans 21 amino acids. Per the germline V gene, CDR1 is SGHRS and CDR2 is YFSETQ. The CDR3 DNA follows: TGCGCCAGCAGCTTTTTTCAGGGACCCGGAGGAGCGGGGGGCATCTACAATGAGCAGTTCTTC. This encodes CASSFFQGPGGAGGIYNEQFF.

The chain uses TRBV12-3 or TRBV12-4 and TRBJ2-1; D call uncertain. V dropped 7 bases and J dropped 4 bases, with 14 bases sitting between them. The CDR3 contains 14 residues. The CDR3 DNA sequence: TGTGCCAGCACAGAGGCGGACCCTTACAATGAGCAGTTCTTC. Translating gives CASTEADPYNEQFF.

The chain employs TRBV19 and TRBJ1-1; 7 nucleotides match TRBD1. The length of the CDR3 is 13 residues. J lost 1 base, V lost 7 bases, and 3 bases had no gene match. Looked up from germline, CDR1 is LNHDA and CDR2 is SQIVND (reference sequence). CDR3: CASNRGGNTEAFF. The CDR3, as DNA: TGTGCCAGTAACAGGGGTGGGAACACTGAAGCTTTCTTT.

The genes are TRBV9 and TRBJ2-3; the match to TRBD1 covers 8 bases. Trimming cost V 0 bases and J 2 bases; bases outside gene matches: 5. Germline V CDR1 and CDR2: SGDLS, YYNGEE. This CDR3 is built from 16 residues. CDR3 residues: CASSVEGQGNTDTQYF. In DNA form, the CDR3 reads TGTGCCAGCAGCGTAGAAGGACAGGGCAACACAGATACGCAGTATTTT.

The chain couples TRBV29-1 to TRBJ1-1, with D hard to call. The CDR3 has 12 residues. Germline V gene lookup returns CDR1 SQVTM and CDR2 ANQGSEA. The V end was cut by 7 bases, the J end by 4 bases, with 13 bases between. CDR3 in DNA: TGCAGCGCTGCACATGGGAGCACTGAAGCTTTCTTT. Protein product: CSAAHGSTEAFF. Complete variable domain (other parts from reference TRBV29-1 and TRBJ1-1): SAVISQKPSRDICQRGTSLTIQCQVDSQVTMMFWYRQQPGQSLTLIATANQGSEATYESGFVIDKFPISRPNLTFSTLTVSNMSPEDSSIYLCSAAHGSTEAFFGQGTRLTVV.